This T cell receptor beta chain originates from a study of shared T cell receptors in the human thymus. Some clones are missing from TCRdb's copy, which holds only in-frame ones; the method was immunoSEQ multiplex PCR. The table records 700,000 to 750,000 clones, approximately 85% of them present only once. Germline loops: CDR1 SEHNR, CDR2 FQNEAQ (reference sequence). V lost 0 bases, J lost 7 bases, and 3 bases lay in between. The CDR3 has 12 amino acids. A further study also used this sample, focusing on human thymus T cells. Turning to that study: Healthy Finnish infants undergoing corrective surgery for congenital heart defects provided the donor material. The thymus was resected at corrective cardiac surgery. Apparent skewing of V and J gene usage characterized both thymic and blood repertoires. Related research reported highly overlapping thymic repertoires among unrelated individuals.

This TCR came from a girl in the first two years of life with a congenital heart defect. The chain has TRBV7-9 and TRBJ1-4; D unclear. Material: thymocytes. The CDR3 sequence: CASSLAAEKLFF. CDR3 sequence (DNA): TGTGCCAGCAGCTTAGCGGCTGAAAAACTGTTTTTT.